A single sample gave rise to the 5 T cell receptor beta chains below, sequenced in a study of shared clonotypes between healthy human individuals. Measured with immunoSEQ multiplex PCR; TCRdb has only the in-frame clones, and not every one. Found here are about 100,000 clones, 67% of them singletons; the top ten hold 24%. The sequenced sample consisted of memory CD8+ T cells sorted from blood. Regarding subset: CD45RO+ cells pooled with CCR7-negative TemRA cells. The receptors were gathered from a woman under 40 in good health.

Here the CDR3 reads CASRYNEQFF. CDR3 in DNA: TGTGCCAGCAGGTACAATGAGCAGTTCTTC. The chain employs TRBV6-1 and TRBJ2-1; D is undetermined. CDR1 and CDR2 (germline): MNHNS, SASEGT. With 6 bases removed from V and 4 bases from J, the gap between germline ends came to 1 base. The CDR3 loop spans 10 amino acids.

The chain uses TRBV28 and TRBJ2-7; 7 bases match TRBD1. CDR3 length: 15 amino acids. The V and J ends lost 4 bases and 2 bases, in that order; junction bases with no gene match: 8. From germline, CDR1 is MDHEN and CDR2 SYDVKM. CDR3 sequence (DNA): TGTGCCAGCAGTTCGGACAGGAGATGGGCCTACGAGCAGTACTTC. The encoded protein is CASSSDRRWAYEQYF.

The rearrangement uses TRBV10-3 and TRBJ1-1; D is unclear. With 4 bases removed from V and 9 bases from J, the gap between germline ends came to 12 bases. The CDR3 runs to 12 residues. Germline V CDR1 and CDR2: ENHRY, SYGVKD. The CDR3 DNA reads TGTGCCATCAGTGGGCAGGATCCAAAAGCTTTCTTT. It yields the protein CAISGQDPKAFF.

This clone was counted a few times. The chain carries TRBV9 and TRBJ2-7, with 7 bases that match TRBD2. After removal of 0 bases from V and 3 bases from J, the junction contained 6 bases not matched to a gene. The CDR3 consists of 15 residues. The germline gives CDR1 SGDLS, CDR2 YYNGEE. The CDR3 nucleotides read TGTGCCAGCAGCGTAGGTCTAGCGGACCACTACGAGCAGTACTTC. Encoded protein: CASSVGLADHYEQYF. Variable domain in full (rest from reference TRBV9 and TRBJ2-7): DSGVTQTPKHLITATGQRVTLRCSPRSGDLSVYWYQQSLDQGLQFLIQYYNGEERAKGNILERFSAQQFPDLHSELNLSSLELGDSALYFCASSVGLADHYEQYFGPGTRLTVT.

CDR3 bases: TGTGCCAGCAGTTTATCCAGGGGGAGACTAGCGGTCCGCGGGGAGCAGTTCTTC. Its translation: CASSLSRGRLAVRGEQFF. The rearrangement joins TRBV27 to TRBJ2-1, with 9 nucleotides matching TRBD2. CDR3 length: 18 amino acids. V gave up 0 bases and J gave up 10 bases; unmatched junction bases: 16. Germline loops: CDR1 MNHEY, CDR2 SMNVEV (reference sequence).